The clone carrying this TCR beta chain occurred many times. The antigen remains unidentified. This sample is drawn from a study of response to subunit inactivated influenza vaccine. TCRdb re-called the RT-PCR reads through MiXCR, storing one row per CDR3 protein. The sample shows approximately 500,000 distinct CDR3 sequences, 10% to 15% of them seen only once. Study findings and constraints: Few additional T cells are recruited per seasonal influenza vaccination, authors suggested.

The CDR3 covers 14 residues. The chain uses TRBV12-3 or TRBV12-4 and TRBJ1-2; D is perhaps TRBD1 (5 bases). The clonotype was recovered from a man aged 45-65 years who received an inactivated influenza vaccine. The sample in question was PBMCs from blood, obtained roughly 46 days after vaccination. Written as DNA, the CDR3 is TGTATCACCGCCTCGACAGCCTTGGACCGTGGCTACACCTTC. Protein product: CITASTALDRGYTF.